This section outlines one TCR beta chain sequence together with its context. Assay used: immunoSEQ multiplex PCR; TCRdb lists only in-frame clones, some missing. Of 290,000 or so clones listed, about 82% are singletons. This sample stems from a study of blood T cell repertoires in COVID-19. CDR1 and CDR2 from the germline V gene are LNHNV and YYDKDF (reference sequence). Trimming took 5 bases from V and 5 from J, leaving 21 bases between them. The CDR3 loop spans 16 amino acids. The sequenced sample was peripheral blood. This sequence was found in a man aged 50 to 59 with active or convalescent COVID-19. The V call is TRBV15, the J call TRBJ1-1; a possible D gene is TRBD1 (6 bases). The chain's CDR3 is CATSPGAKNLYTEAFF. Here the CDR3 DNA reads TGTGCCACCAGCCCAGGGGCCAAGAACTTGTATACTGAAGCTTTCTTT.